The present T cell receptor (beta chain) was sequenced within a study of early T cells in non-severe SARS-CoV-2 infection (TCRdb year 2021). Regarding the research as a whole: Because TCR sequencing relied on bulk RNA taken from unsorted whole blood, pairing of alpha and beta chains was not possible.

A case-control design nested within a healthcare worker cohort in London, UK, was used, with weekly nasopharyngeal swab PCR tests and blood sampling performed. Healthcare workers were recruited during the week of the UK lockdown, between 23 and 31 March 2020, and followed weekly for up to roughly 15 weeks. The library was generated by 5' RACE. For sequencing, a NextSeq 500 was employed. In the TCR library protocol, unique molecular identifiers were attached to individual cDNA molecules to correct for PCR bias and sequencing error. Sequencing covered both TCR alpha and beta chains, and within each sample the abundances of alpha and beta sequences were tightly co-correlated. In the source study's methods: Decombinator V4 was used to annotate TCR sequences for V gene, J gene and CDR3. Expanded TCRs were defined as changing significantly between any two time points under a Poisson model with p below 0.0001. TCR abundances were normalised to the total number of TCRs sequenced per sample and expressed as counts per million. MAIT TCRs were defined by TRAV1-2 paired with TRAJ12, TRAJ20 or TRAJ33, and iNKT TCRs by TRAV10 paired with TRAJ18. VDJdb, accessed on 1 November 2021, was searched for TCRs annotated for CMV, EBV and SARS-CoV-2, and TCRs annotated for more than one antigen were excluded. The public reads were reprocessed in TCRdb via fastp at Q25 and MiXCR, keeping in-frame beta chains. Every entry covers one CDR3 protein and lists the most common genes and DNA from its rows. The V and J calls reflect TCRdb's pipeline rather than the authors' work. For this sample the table gives fewer than 60,000 distinct CDR3 sequences, of which roughly 12% were detected only once. Around 9.1% of the sample lies in the top ten.

Concerning this clonotype itself: This clone's antigen is unknown. No quality values exist for individual bases; no much larger clone is one base distant.

V was cut back by 5 bases and J by 4 bases, leaving a gap of 13 bases between them. The germline V gene encodes CDR1 SEHNR and CDR2 FQNEAQ (reference sequence). The CDR3 starts with the cysteine, ends with the phenylalanine, and has 14 residues. Only CDR3 DNA remains: 42 bases, in frame from the first base. General findings and caveats noted by the study authors: Matching against VDJdb was skewed toward anti-spike CD8 responses, likely underestimated virus-specific expansions, and missed private and CD4 specificities.

This TCR was recovered from an adult who was a healthcare worker with PCR-confirmed SARS-CoV-2 infection or an uninfected control (not recorded which). The sequenced sample was whole blood. Recombination connected TRBV7-9 to TRBJ2-3, with no confident D gene call. The nucleotide sequence is TGTGCCAGCAGCCCGACTGGCCGTCCAGATACGCAGTATTTT. Its protein reads: CASSPTGRPDTQYF. With all but the CDR3 taken from the reference TRBV7-9 and TRBJ2-3 genes, the full variable domain is: DTGVSQNPRHKITKRGQNVTFRCDPISEHNRLYWYRQTLGQGPEFLTYFQNEAQLEKSRLLSDRFSAERPKGSFSTLEIQRTEQGDSAMYLCASSPTGRPDTQYFGPGTRLTVL.